This T cell receptor beta chain is drawn from a study of T cells after somatic rescue of genetic block. The data were produced by immunoSEQ multiplex PCR, yet TCRdb's version contains in-frame clones alone and is incomplete. The sample carries 68,000 or so clones, 85% to 95% recorded once. CDR3 length equals 15 residues. V was shortened by 0 bases and J by 3 bases, with 12 bases between the two germline ends. Germline CDR1 is SGHRS and CDR2 is YFSETQ. The sample comprised peripheral blood mononuclear cells (PBMCs). V is TRBV5-1 and J is TRBJ2-5; possible D gene TRBD2, 5 bases. The receptor was isolated from a man between 40 and 49 years old. This CDR3 reads CASSLARGMKETQYF. The CDR3 bases are TGCGCCAGCAGCTTGGCTCGGGGTATGAAAGAGACCCAGTACTTC. The full variable domain, its missing parts supplied by reference TRBV5-1 and TRBJ2-5, is KAGVTQTPRYLIKTRGQQVTLSCSPISGHRSVSWYQQTPGQGLQFLFEYFSETQRNKGNFPGRFSGRQFSNSRSEMNVSTLELGDSALYLCASSLARGMKETQYFGPGTRLLVL.